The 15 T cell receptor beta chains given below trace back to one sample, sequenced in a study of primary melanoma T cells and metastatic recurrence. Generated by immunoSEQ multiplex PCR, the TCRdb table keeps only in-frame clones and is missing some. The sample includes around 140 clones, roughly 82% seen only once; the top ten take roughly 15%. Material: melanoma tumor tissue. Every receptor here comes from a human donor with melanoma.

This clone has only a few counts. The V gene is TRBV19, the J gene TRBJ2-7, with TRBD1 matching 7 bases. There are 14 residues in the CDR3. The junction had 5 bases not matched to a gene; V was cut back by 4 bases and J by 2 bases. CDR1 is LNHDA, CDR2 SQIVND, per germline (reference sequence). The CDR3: CASSTLGTAYEQYF. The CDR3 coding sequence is TGTGCCAGTAGTACCCTGGGGACAGCCTACGAGCAGTACTTC.

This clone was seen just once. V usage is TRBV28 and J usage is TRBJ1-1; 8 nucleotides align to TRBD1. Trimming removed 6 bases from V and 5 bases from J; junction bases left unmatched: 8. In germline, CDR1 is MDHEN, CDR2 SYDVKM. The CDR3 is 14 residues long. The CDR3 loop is CASSQWDRRTEAFF. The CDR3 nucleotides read TGTGCCAGCAGCCAATGGGACAGGAGGACTGAAGCTTTCTTT.

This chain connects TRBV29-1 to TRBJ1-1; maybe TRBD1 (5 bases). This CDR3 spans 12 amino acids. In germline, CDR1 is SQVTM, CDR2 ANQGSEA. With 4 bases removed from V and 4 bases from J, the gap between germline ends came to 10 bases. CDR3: CSVAGLVTEAFF. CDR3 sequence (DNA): TGCAGCGTTGCAGGGTTAGTCACTGAAGCTTTCTTT.

The CDR3 DNA reads as TGCGCCAGCAGCCAAGATCGGGGGAACTCTGGAAACACCATATATTTT. As protein: CASSQDRGNSGNTIYF. The chain couples TRBV5-1 to TRBJ1-3; a possible D gene is TRBD1 (5 bases). Germline CDR1 SGHRS, CDR2 YFSETQ. The CDR3 is 16 residues long. Trimming pared 4 bases from V and 0 bases from J, leaving 14 bases between.

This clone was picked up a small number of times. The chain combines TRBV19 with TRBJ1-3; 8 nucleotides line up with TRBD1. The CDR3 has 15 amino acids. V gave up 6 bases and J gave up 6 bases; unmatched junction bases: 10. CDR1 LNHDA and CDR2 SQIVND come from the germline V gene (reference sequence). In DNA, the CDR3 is TGTGCCAGTAGGCTCCTTGGACAGGGATCAAACACCATATATTTT. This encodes CASRLLGQGSNTIYF.

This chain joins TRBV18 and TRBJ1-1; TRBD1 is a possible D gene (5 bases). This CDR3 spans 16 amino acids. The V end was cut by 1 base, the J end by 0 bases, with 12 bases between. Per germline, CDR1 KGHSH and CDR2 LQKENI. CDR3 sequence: CASSPRSGTMNTEAFF. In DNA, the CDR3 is TGTGCCAGCTCACCACGGTCGGGGACGATGAACACTGAAGCTTTCTTT.

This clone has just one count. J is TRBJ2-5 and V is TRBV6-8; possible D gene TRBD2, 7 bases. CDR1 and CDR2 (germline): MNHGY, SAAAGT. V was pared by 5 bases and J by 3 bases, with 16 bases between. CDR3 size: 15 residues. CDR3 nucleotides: TGTGCCAGCAGTCTCCTTAGGGGGGGGAAAGAGACCCAGTACTTC. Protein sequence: CASSLLRGGKETQYF.

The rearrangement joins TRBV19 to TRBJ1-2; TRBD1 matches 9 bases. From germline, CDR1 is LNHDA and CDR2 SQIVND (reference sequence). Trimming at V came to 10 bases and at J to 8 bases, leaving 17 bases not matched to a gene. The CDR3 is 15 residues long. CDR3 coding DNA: TGTGCCAATAGAGAAACGGGACAGGGAGTCTCCGGCTACACCTTC. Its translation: CANRETGQGVSGYTF.

CDR3 DNA: TGTGCCAGCAAAAGGGACTTAGAGACCCAGTACTTC. It yields the protein CASKRDLETQYF. This sequence joins TRBV6-8 and TRBJ2-5; a weak D match, TRBD2 (6 bases). The CDR3 contains 12 residues. V gave up 7 bases and J gave up 4 bases, with 10 bases separating them. The germline CDR1 and CDR2 sequences are MNHGY and SAAAGT.

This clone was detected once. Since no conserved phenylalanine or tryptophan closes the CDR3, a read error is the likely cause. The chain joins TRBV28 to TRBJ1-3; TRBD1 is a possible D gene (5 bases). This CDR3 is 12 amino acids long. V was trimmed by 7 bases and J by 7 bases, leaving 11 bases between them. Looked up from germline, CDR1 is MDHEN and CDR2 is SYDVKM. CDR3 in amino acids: CASTLNRNTIYL. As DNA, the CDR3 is TGTGCCAGCACTCTAAACAGGAACACCATATATCTT.

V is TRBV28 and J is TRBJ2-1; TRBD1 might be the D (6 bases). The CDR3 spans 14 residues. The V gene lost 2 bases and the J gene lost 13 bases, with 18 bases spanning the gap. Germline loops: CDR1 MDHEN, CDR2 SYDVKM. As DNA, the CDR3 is TGTGCCAGCAGTTTAAGACACACAGGGTCAAGTCAGTTCTTC. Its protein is CASSLRHTGSSQFF.

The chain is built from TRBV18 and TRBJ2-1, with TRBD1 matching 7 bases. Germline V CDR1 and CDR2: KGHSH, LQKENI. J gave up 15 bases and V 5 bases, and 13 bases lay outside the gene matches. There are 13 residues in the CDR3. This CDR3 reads CASSTTGAQMAFF. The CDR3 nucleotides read TGTGCCAGCTCAACAACAGGGGCTCAGATGGCGTTCTTC.

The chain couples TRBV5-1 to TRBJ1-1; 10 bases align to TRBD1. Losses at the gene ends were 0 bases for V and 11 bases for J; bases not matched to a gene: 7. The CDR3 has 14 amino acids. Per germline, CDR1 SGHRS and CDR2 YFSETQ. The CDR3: CASSLGGQGSPAFF. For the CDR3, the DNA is TGCGCCAGCAGCTTGGGGGGACAGGGGAGTCCTGCTTTCTTT.

CDR3 sequence (DNA): TGTGCCAGCAGCTTAGATCCAGGGCTCGGCGAGCAGTACTTC. Its protein product is CASSLDPGLGEQYF. This chain connects TRBV11-3 to TRBJ2-7, with D tentatively TRBD1 (5 bases). The CDR3 is 14 amino acids. Germline V gene data show CDR1 as SGHNT and CDR2 as YENEEA. The V and J ends lost 0 bases and 6 bases respectively, with 12 bases between them.

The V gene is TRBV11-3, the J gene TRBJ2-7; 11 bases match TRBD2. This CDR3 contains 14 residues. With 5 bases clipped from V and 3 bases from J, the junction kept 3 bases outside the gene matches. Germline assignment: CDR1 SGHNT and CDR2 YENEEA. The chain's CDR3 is CASSEGLAGYEQYF. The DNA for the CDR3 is TGTGCCAGCAGCGAAGGACTAGCGGGCTACGAGCAGTACTTC.